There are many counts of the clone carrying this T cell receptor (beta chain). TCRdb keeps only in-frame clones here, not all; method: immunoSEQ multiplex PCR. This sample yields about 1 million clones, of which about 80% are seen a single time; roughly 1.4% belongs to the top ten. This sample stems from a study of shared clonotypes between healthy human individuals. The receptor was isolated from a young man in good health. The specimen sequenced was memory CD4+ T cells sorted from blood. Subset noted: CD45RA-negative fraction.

Written as DNA, the CDR3 is TGTGCCAGCAGTTATCAATTAACCCCTTACGAGCAGTACTTC. This translates into CASSYQLTPYEQYF. The chain joins TRBV25-1 to TRBJ2-7; D is unresolved. The CDR3 sequence is 14 residues long. With 5 bases removed from V and 4 bases from J, the gap between germline ends came to 15 bases. CDR1 is MGHDK and CDR2 is SYGVNS in the germline V gene.